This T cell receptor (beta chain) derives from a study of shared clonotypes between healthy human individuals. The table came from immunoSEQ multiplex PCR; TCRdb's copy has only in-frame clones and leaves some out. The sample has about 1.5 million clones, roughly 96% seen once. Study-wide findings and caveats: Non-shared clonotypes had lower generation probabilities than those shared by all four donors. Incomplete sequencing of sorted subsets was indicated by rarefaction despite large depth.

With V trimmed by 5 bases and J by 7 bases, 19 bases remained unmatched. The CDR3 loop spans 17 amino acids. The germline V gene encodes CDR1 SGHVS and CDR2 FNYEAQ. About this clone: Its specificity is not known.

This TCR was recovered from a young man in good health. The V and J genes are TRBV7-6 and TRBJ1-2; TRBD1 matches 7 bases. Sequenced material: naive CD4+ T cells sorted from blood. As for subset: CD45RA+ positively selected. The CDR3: CASSPAGVGGATSGYTF. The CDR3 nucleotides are TGTGCCAGCAGCCCAGCCGGCGTAGGGGGCGCGACATCTGGCTACACCTTC.